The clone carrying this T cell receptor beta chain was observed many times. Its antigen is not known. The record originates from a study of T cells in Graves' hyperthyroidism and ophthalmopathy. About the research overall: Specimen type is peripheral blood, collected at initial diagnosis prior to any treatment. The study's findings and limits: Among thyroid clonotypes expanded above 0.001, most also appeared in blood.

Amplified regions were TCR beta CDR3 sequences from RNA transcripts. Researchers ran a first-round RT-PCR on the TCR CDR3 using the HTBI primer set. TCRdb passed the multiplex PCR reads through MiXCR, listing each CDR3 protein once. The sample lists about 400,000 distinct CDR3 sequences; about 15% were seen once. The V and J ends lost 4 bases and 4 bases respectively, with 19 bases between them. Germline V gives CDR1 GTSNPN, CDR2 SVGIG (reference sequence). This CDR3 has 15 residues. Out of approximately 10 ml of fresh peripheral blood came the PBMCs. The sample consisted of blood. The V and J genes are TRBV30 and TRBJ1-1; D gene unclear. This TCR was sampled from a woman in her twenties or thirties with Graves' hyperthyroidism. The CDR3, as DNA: TGTGCCTGGAAATTAAATTGGATGGCGCCCACTGAAGCTTTCTTT. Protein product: CAWKLNWMAPTEAFF.